The rows below give T cell receptor beta chains drawn from one sample of a study of T cells in localized non-small cell lung cancer. Only in-frame clones appear in the TCRdb table, and some are missing; sequencing was by immunoSEQ multiplex PCR. The data contain about 13,000 clones, roughly 84% of them singletons. The sequenced sample was peripheral blood, obtained before any cancer treatment. The receptors were gathered from a male donor aged 60 or over with stage III lung adenocarcinoma. Each CDR3 is given with its conserved first and last residue. Fields, in order: D gene, J gene, clone size, V gene, CDR3 protein, CDR3 DNA. The D gene is left open where the match is weak. Some rows have no size entry. The others give once, few or many, or a class for an expanded clone.

TRBD1 TRBJ1-1 . TRBV6-4 CASSDAQGRRNTEAFF TGTGCCAGCAGTGATGCACAGGGGAGGAGGAACACTGAAGCTTTCTTT
TRBD2 TRBJ2-7 . TRBV6-1 CASRREGAHEQYF TGTGCCAGCAGGAGGGAGGGAGCCCACGAGCAGTACTTC
. TRBJ2-5 few TRBV5-6 CASSLAAGRKTQYF TGTGCCAGCAGCTTGGCGGCGGGGAGAAAGACCCAGTACTTC
. TRBJ1-1 few TRBV19 CASSRGPDTEAFF TGTGCCAGTAGTAGGGGCCCGGACACTGAAGCTTTCTTT
. TRBJ2-5 . TRBV18 CASSPWGGQETQYF TGTGCCAGCTCACCATGGGGTGGGCAAGAGACCCAGTACTTC
. TRBJ1-3 . TRBV5-1 CASSLEVSGNTIYF TGCGCCAGCAGCTTAGAAGTCTCTGGAAACACCATATATTTT
. TRBJ1-2 . TRBV28 CASSFMGPTSDYGYTF TGTGCCAGCAGTTTCATGGGCCCGACCTCGGATTATGGCTACACCTTC
. TRBJ2-1 . TRBV29-1 CSGLPHPGSEQFF TGCAGCGGCTTGCCTCACCCGGGGAGTGAGCAGTTCTTC
TRBD1 TRBJ1-5 . TRBV6-6 CASSSRDRVQPQHF TGTGCCAGCAGTTCCCGGGACAGGGTTCAGCCCCAGCATTTT
. TRBJ2-3 . TRBV27 CASRHQGLVSTDTQYF TGTGCCAGCAGGCACCAGGGCCTAGTAAGCACAGATACGCAGTATTTT
. TRBJ2-1 once TRBV10-2 CASSGQGSSYNEQFF TGCGCCAGCAGTGGCCAGGGAAGCTCCTACAATGAGCAGTTCTTC
. TRBJ2-7 . TRBV11-2 CASSLDLPAETYEQYF TGTGCCAGCAGCTTAGATCTACCGGCAGAGACCTACGAGCAGTACTTC
. TRBJ1-5 . TRBV6-5 CASSYRVRNQPQHF TGTGCCAGCAGTTACAGGGTTCGCAATCAGCCCCAGCATTTT
. TRBJ1-5 medium-sized TRBV10-1 CASSLRGNQPQHF TGCGCCAGCAGTCTAAGGGGCAATCAGCCCCAGCATTTT
TRBD1 TRBJ2-7 . TRBV29-1 CSVRGQGLYEQYF TGCAGCGTTAGGGGACAGGGTCTTTACGAGCAGTACTTC
. TRBJ1-3 . TRBV6-5 CASSLAAGHSNTIYF TGTGCCAGCAGCCTAGCGGCAGGACACAGCAACACCATATATTTT
. TRBJ1-4 . TRBV6-1 CASSEWSTNEKLFF TGTGCCAGCAGTGAATGGTCAACTAATGAAAAACTGTTTTTT
TRBD2 TRBJ2-1 . TRBV4-2 CASALTSGSSYNEQFF TGTGCCAGCGCTCTTACTAGCGGAAGCTCCTACAATGAGCAGTTCTTC